This T cell receptor beta chain was captured in a study of cytomegalovirus exposure and HLA in healthy donors. Points from the study as a whole: It was about 180 TCR beta chains that were listed as cytomegalovirus-associated. It was in a later analysis that TCR association rates were seen to vary by HLA locus, highest for DRB1 and lowest for HLA-C.

It was with 60 Vbeta and 13 Jbeta primers that the PCR ran. Original methodology: Counted up in a later analysis, unique TCR beta chains came to approximately 83 million, with some 9.9 million shared. Profiled with immunoSEQ multiplex PCR; TCRdb holds only in-frame clones, not every one. Clone size and V and J calls were adopted from that table, with D and trimming inferred from the DNA. The sample carries around 130,000 clones, 75% to 90% recorded once. In the case of this clone: Its antigen is currently unknown.

The CDR3 is made up of 15 amino acids. In germline, CDR1 is SGHDT, CDR2 YYEEEE. V lost 4 bases, J lost 3 bases, and 16 bases lay in between. V is TRBV5-6 and J is TRBJ2-5; tentative D call: TRBD1 (5 bases). This sequence originates from a man in his forties or fifties in good health and CMV-seronegative. Sequenced sample: PBMCs. The CDR3: CASSHPRASEETQYF. CDR3 bases: TGTGCCAGCAGCCATCCCAGGGCCAGCGAAGAGACCCAGTACTTC.